The clone carrying this T cell receptor beta chain came up many times. As yet, its antigen is unknown. The data belong to a study of T cells after yellow fever vaccination. Study results and limitations: The presence of abundant clonotypes contaminating from the bulk population was possible in FACS-sorted repertoires. Booster sampling recovered most clones from primary vaccination (around 97% CD4, around 88% CD8).

A 5'RACE template-switching step, the method used to make TCR cDNA, added a universal primer site and UMIs. TCRdb reanalysed the 5' RACE reads using MiXCR and keeps one entry per CDR3 protein. The sample has some 110,000 distinct CDR3 sequences, 7.2% seen once. CDR3 length: 13 residues. Germline-derived CDR1 and CDR2 are KGHSH and LQKENI. The V end was cut by 2 bases, the J end by 5 bases, with 10 bases between. This specimen was CD4+ T cells sorted from PBMCs, taken roughly 46 days after the first yellow fever vaccination. The rearrangement links TRBV18 to TRBJ2-7; D gene ambiguous. The receptor was isolated from a man aged 18 to 35 who received the YFV17D yellow fever vaccine. The CDR3: CASSPTNGDEQYF. As DNA, the CDR3 is TGTGCCAGCTCACCAACGAATGGGGACGAGCAGTACTTC.